This T cell receptor (beta chain) comes out of a study of blood T cell repertoires in COVID-19. CDR1 SEHNR and CDR2 FQNEAQ come from the germline V gene (reference sequence). The CDR3 runs to 15 residues. The ends were cut back, 2 bases at V and 2 bases at J, with 7 bases in the middle. The assay was immunoSEQ multiplex PCR, and TCRdb's table has in-frame clones only and misses some. The sample carries about 150,000 clones, roughly 80% recorded once. This clonotype was sampled from a human donor in a cohort sampled during active COVID-19. The sequenced material came from peripheral blood. The chain couples TRBV7-9 to TRBJ2-6, with D maybe TRBD1 (6 bases). The CDR3 DNA reads as TGTGCCAGCAGCTTAAAGGGGGCTGGGGCCAACGTCCTGACTTTC. Translated: CASSLKGAGANVLTF.